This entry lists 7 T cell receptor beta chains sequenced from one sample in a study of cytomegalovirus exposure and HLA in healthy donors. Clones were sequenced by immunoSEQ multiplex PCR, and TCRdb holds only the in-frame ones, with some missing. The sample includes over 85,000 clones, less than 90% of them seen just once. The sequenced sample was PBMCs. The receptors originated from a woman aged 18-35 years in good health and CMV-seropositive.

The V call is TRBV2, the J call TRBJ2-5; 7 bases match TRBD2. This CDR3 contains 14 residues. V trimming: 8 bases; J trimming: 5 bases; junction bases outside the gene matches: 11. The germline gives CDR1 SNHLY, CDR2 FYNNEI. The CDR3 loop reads CASAYVAGGETQYF. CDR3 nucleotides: TGTGCCAGCGCCTACGTAGCGGGCGGCGAGACCCAGTACTTC.

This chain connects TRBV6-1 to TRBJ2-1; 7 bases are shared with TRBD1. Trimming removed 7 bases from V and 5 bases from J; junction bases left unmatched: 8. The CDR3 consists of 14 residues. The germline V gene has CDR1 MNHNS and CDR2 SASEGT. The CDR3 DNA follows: TGTGCCAGCACCAGCGGACAGGTTGACAATGAGCAGTTCTTC. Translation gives CASTSGQVDNEQFF.

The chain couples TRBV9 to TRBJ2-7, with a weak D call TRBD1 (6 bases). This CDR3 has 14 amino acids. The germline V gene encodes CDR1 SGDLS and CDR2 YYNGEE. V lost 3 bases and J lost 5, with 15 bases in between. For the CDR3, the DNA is TGTGCCAGCAGCGCCCGGGACACCGGGCACGAGCAGTACTTC. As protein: CASSARDTGHEQYF.

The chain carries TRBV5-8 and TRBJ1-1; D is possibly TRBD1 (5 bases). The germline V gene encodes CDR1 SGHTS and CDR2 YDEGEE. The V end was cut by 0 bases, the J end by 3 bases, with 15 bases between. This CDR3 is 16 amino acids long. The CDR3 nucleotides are TGTGCCAGCAGCTTGGGCCTGGGGCGTACGGACACTGAAGCTTTCTTT. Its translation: CASSLGLGRTDTEAFF.

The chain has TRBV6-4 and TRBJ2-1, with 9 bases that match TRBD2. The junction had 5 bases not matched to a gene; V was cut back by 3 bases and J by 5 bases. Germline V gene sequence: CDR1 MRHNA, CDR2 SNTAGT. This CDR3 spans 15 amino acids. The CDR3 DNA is TGTGCCAGCAGTGAGAGTAGCGGGGGCCACAATGAGCAGTTCTTC. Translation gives CASSESSGGHNEQFF.

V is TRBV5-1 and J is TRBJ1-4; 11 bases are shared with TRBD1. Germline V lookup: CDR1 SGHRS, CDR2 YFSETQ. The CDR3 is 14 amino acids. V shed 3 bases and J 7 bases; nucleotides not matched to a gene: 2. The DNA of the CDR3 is TGCGCCAGCAGCTGGGACAGGGGGGTTGAAAAACTGTTTTTT. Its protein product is CASSWDRGVEKLFF.

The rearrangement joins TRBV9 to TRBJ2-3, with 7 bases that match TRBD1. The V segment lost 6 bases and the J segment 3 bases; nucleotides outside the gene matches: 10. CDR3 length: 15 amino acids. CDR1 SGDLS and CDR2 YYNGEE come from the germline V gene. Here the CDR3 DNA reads TGTGCCAGCAACCCGTGGGGGACAGTTACAGATACGCAGTATTTT. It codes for CASNPWGTVTDTQYF.